Listed here are 9 T cell receptor beta chains from one sample, sequenced in a study of T-cell reconstitution after alpha-beta-depleted transplantation in children. Unique molecular identifiers were incorporated into the prepared TCRbeta library. TCRdb recomputed calls from the PCR reads with MiXCR, one row per CDR3 protein. Of about 980,000 distinct CDR3 sequences in the sample, about 29% were seen once. The specimen comprised PBMCs, mostly from graft donor cells, sampled 360 days after TCRalphabeta/CD19-depleted stem cell transplant. The source is a boy in the first two years of life who had a stem cell transplant for SCID, so the T cells may come from the graft donor.

The chain uses TRBV5-1 and TRBJ1-6; D might be TRBD1 (5 bases). CDR1 and CDR2 from the germline V gene are SGHRS and YFSETQ. Trimming pared 6 bases from V and 9 bases from J, leaving 13 bases between. The CDR3 runs to 13 residues. This CDR3 reads CASTRDWGSPLHF. DNA of the CDR3: TGCGCCAGCACCCGGGACTGGGGTTCACCCCTCCACTTT.

The CDR3 coding sequence is TGTGCCAGCAGCTTAGGGCTAGCGGGGATCTACAATGAGCAGTTCTTC. Protein product: CASSLGLAGIYNEQFF. This rearrangement joins TRBV7-9 to TRBJ2-1, with 9 positions matching TRBD2. The germline gives CDR1 SEHNR, CDR2 FQNEAQ (reference sequence). Trimming took 1 base from V and 3 from J; bases not matched to a gene: 4. The CDR3 is 16 amino acids.

The rearrangement links TRBV20-1 to TRBJ1-1; 10 bases agree with TRBD1. CDR1 is DFQATT and CDR2 is SNEGSKA in the germline V gene (reference sequence). The CDR3 sequence is 12 residues long. Unmatched junction bases numbered 2, after V lost 3 bases and J lost 7 bases. CDR3 residues: CSARWDRGEAFF. The CDR3 DNA reads as TGCAGTGCTAGGTGGGACAGGGGTGAAGCTTTCTTT.

As DNA, the CDR3 is TGCGCCAGCAGCCAAGGGTCTAGGGGTGGATGGTCCTACAATGAGCAGTTCTTC. Protein: CASSQGSRGGWSYNEQFF. The chain couples TRBV4-1 to TRBJ2-1; a weak D match, TRBD1 (5 bases). V lost 1 base to trimming and J lost 1 base, with 17 bases between them. Germline V CDR1 and CDR2: MGHRA, YSYEKL. The CDR3 runs 18 residues.

The rearrangement links TRBV6-5 to TRBJ2-2, with 9 bases fitting TRBD2. Germline V gene sequence: CDR1 MNHEY, CDR2 SVGAGI. V lost 4 bases, J lost 7 bases, and 10 bases stayed unmatched. There are 16 residues in the CDR3. CDR3 in amino acids: CASSFLGGGAGGELFF. CDR3 bases: TGTGCCAGCAGTTTTCTAGGCGGGGGGGCAGGCGGGGAGCTGTTTTTT.

This clonotype was seen a handful of times. The gene calls are TRBV20-1 and TRBJ2-2; D possibly corresponds to TRBD2 (6 bases). The germline V gene encodes CDR1 DFQATT and CDR2 SNEGSKA (reference sequence). V was cut by 6 bases and J by 0 bases, with 14 bases left in between. The CDR3 runs to 15 residues. The CDR3 protein is CSASAGFANTGELFF. The CDR3 region has the DNA TGCAGTGCCTCCGCGGGGTTCGCGAACACCGGGGAGCTGTTTTTT.

The genes are TRBV2 and TRBJ2-1; possibly TRBD2 for D (7 bases). CDR3 length equals 12 residues. Germline V CDR1 and CDR2: SNHLY, FYNNEI. V dropped 4 bases and J dropped 9 bases, with 10 bases sitting between them. This CDR3 is CASSGGGGEQFF. CDR3 bases: TGTGCCAGCAGTGGGGGGGGCGGTGAGCAGTTCTTC.

This clonotype was counted between two and nine times. V usage is TRBV2 and J usage is TRBJ1-1, with a possible D match to TRBD1 (5 bases). Germline CDR1 reads SNHLY; CDR2 reads FYNNEI. V was clipped by 8 bases and J by 7 bases, with 11 bases between them. The CDR3 runs 11 residues. CDR3 loop: CASGRAGEAFF. CDR3 coding DNA: TGTGCCAGCGGCAGGGCCGGTGAAGCTTTCTTT. Full variable domain (outside the CDR3, taken from reference TRBV2 and TRBJ1-1): EPEVTQTPSHQVTQMGQEVILRCVPISNHLYFYWYRQILGQKVEFLVSFYNNEISEKSEIFDDQFSVERPDGSNFTLKIRSTKLEDSAMYFCASGRAGEAFFGQGTRLTVV.

This chain joins TRBV20-1 and TRBJ2-5; D gene uncertain. Between the trimmed V and J ends, which lost 0 bases and 3 bases, there was a span of 14 bases. The CDR3 contains 15 residues. Germline CDR1 is DFQATT and CDR2 is SNEGSKA (reference sequence). Here the CDR3 reads CSARDLETVKETQYF. In DNA, the CDR3 is TGCAGTGCTAGAGATCTAGAGACCGTCAAAGAGACCCAGTACTTC.